This T cell receptor beta chain was documented in a study of shared clonotypes between healthy human individuals. Broader study findings: Naive subsets usually exceeded memory subsets in estimated richness. Some clonotypes were shared by all four sorted-subset donors, while others were not shared. The non-shared ones had lower generation probabilities than the shared ones.

Among the donors, all were Caucasian adults who lived in Nashville, Tennessee. The V gene end was trimmed by 10 bases and the J gene end by 3 bases; junction bases not matched to a gene: 10. Germline-derived CDR1 and CDR2 are ENHRY and SYGVKD. The CDR3 runs 14 residues. Replicate PCRs from sorted subsets contained approximately 200 ng DNA, which is some 29,000 T cell genomes. The data were produced by immunoSEQ multiplex PCR, yet TCRdb's version contains in-frame clones alone and is incomplete. The profile shows around 600,000 clones, more than 95% of them singletons. With respect to this clone: The antigen is not known.

J is TRBJ2-5 and V is TRBV10-3; 8 bases fit TRBD1. Sample: naive CD4+ T cells sorted from blood. Subset: CD45RA+ positively selected. This receptor was identified in a woman aged 25-40 years in good health. CDR3 in amino acids: CATRQGIVEETQYF. CDR3 DNA sequence: TGTGCCACCAGACAGGGGATCGTTGAAGAGACCCAGTACTTC.